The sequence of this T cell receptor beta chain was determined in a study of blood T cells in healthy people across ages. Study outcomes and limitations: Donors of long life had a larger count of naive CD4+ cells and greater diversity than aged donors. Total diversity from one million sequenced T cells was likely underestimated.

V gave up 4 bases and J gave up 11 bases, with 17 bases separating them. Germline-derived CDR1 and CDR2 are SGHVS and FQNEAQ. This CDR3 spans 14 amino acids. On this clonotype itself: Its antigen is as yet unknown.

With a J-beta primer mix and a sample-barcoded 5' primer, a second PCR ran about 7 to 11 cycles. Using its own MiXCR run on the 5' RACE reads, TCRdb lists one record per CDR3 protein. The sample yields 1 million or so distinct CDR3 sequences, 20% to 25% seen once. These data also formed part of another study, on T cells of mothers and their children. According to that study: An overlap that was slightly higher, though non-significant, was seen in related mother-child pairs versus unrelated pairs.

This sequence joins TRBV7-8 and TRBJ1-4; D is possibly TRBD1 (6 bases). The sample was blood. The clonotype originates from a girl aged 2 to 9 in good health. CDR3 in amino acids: CASSYTGNPWKLFF. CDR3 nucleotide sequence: TGTGCCAGCAGCTACACAGGGAACCCCTGGAAACTGTTTTTT.